The 31 T cell receptor beta chains in this list originate from one sample, sequenced in a study of T cell repertoires in cytomegalovirus infection. Via MiXCR, TCRdb re-called the reads, giving one row per CDR3 protein. The repertoire includes roughly 920,000 distinct CDR3 sequences, less than 35% of them detected once, and around an eighth sits in the top ten. These receptors lack a known antigen. The input for sequencing was cultured CD8+ T cells from PBMCs, taken from culture after CMV antigen stimulation. These receptor sequences come from a human donor in good health (CMV status not recorded). Some clones in this sample may be carry-over from other donors' samples.

The chain recombines TRBV7-9 with TRBJ1-2; D call uncertain. The CDR3 consists of 14 residues. CDR1 is SEHNR and CDR2 is FQNEAQ in the germline V gene (reference sequence). Between the trimmed V and J ends, which lost 4 bases and 4 bases, there was a span of 13 bases. This CDR3 reads CASSSAGSLYGYTF. The CDR3 DNA follows: TGTGCCAGCAGCTCCGCGGGCAGCCTCTATGGCTACACCTTC. The whole variable domain, remainder taken from reference TRBV7-9 and TRBJ1-2, is DTGVSQNPRHKITKRGQNVTFRCDPISEHNRLYWYRQTLGQGPEFLTYFQNEAQLEKSRLLSDRFSAERPKGSFSTLEIQRTEQGDSAMYLCASSSAGSLYGYTFGSGTRLTVV.

A few counts support this clonotype. J is TRBJ2-7 and V is TRBV5-5; D gene ambiguous. The ends were cut back, 0 bases at V and 3 bases at J, with 10 bases in the middle. Looked up from germline, CDR1 is SGHKS and CDR2 is YYEKEE (reference sequence). This CDR3 contains 14 residues. CDR3 sequence (DNA): TGTGCCAGCAGCTTGGTCGGCACGAACTACGAGCAGTACGTC. It specifies CASSLVGTNYEQYV.

This clonotype occurred many times. The rearrangement uses TRBV6-5 and TRBJ1-6, with D hard to call. Germline V gene data show CDR1 as MNHEY and CDR2 as SVGAGI. V lost 3 bases and J 9 bases, leaving 21 bases between the germline ends. CDR3 size: 17 residues. CDR3 DNA: TGTGCCAGCAGTTATAAAATGAAAAGGGTAACGGGTTCACCCCTCCACTTT. Translation: CASSYKMKRVTGSPLHF.

This clonotype was counted a few times. The V and J genes are TRBV19 and TRBJ2-2; D possibly matches TRBD1 or TRBD2 (6 bases each). CDR3 length equals 17 residues. V was cut by 3 bases and J by 6 bases, with 20 bases left in between. CDR1 and CDR2 (germline): LNHDA, SQIVND (reference sequence). The CDR3 loop is CASSILFGGSGAGELFF. CDR3 coding DNA: TGTGCCAGTAGTATCTTATTCGGGGGCTCAGGTGCCGGGGAGCTGTTTTTT.

With regard to this clonotype: A much larger clone sits a single nucleotide away, making a read error possible. V is TRBV12-3 or TRBV12-4 and J is TRBJ1-2; D gene ambiguous. The CDR3 extends over 12 amino acids. CDR3 DNA: TGTGCCAACAGTGAGGGTCGGCGGGGCTACACCTTC. Amino acids: CANSEGRRGYTF.

This chain joins TRBV12-3 or TRBV12-4 and TRBJ2-1; D may be TRBD1 (5 bases). The CDR3 covers 17 residues. Trimming removed 0 bases at V and 8 bases at J, with 20 bases between. The CDR3 DNA follows: TGTGCCAGCAGTTTAGCGGCTGGGCAGGGTGAAGTCGATGAGCAGTTCTTC. Translation: CASSLAAGQGEVDEQFF.

This clonotype was picked up a small number of times. The V and J genes are TRBV6-5 and TRBJ2-1, with 12 bases lining up with TRBD2. Trimming removed 4 bases from V and 9 bases from J; junction bases left unmatched: 7. The CDR3 spans 15 residues. Germline V gives CDR1 MNHEY, CDR2 SVGAGI. CDR3 loop: CASSWSSGGASEQFF. CDR3 nucleotide sequence: TGTGCCAGCAGTTGGTCTAGCGGGGGGGCCTCTGAGCAGTTCTTC.

The chain employs TRBV24-1 and TRBJ1-3; D possibly corresponds to TRBD1 (6 bases). The CDR3 runs 13 residues. Per the germline V gene, CDR1 is KGHDR and CDR2 is SFDVKD. V was pared by 0 bases and J by 16 bases, with 15 bases between. The CDR3 bases are TGTGCCACCAGTGATTTGGGAACGGACAGACACTATTTT. Protein: CATSDLGTDRHYF.

V is TRBV13 and J is TRBJ2-6; D is unresolved. V was shortened by 2 bases and J by 3 bases, with 8 bases between the two germline ends. In germline, CDR1 is PRHDT, CDR2 FYEKMQ (reference sequence). The CDR3 is made up of 15 amino acids. This chain's CDR3 is CASSLSGFGANVLTF. The DNA for the CDR3 is TGTGCCAGCAGCTTATCCGGGTTTGGGGCCAACGTCCTGACTTTC.

As regards this clonotype: Mismatch with germline at one junction end may stem from a read error. The gene calls are TRBV7-9 and TRBJ1-1; D is ambiguous. CDR3 length equals 15 residues. Germline values: CDR1 SEHNR, CDR2 FQNEAQ (reference sequence). As DNA, the CDR3 is TGTGTCAGCAGCTTAGCGATTGGGGAACATCATGAAGCTTTCTTT. It yields the protein CVSSLAIGEHHEAFF.

The V call is TRBV6-1, the J call TRBJ2-5; either TRBD1 or TRBD2 may supply D (6 bases each). The CDR3 covers 16 residues. The V gene lost 10 bases and the J gene lost 0 bases, with 21 bases spanning the gap. CDR1 MNHNS and CDR2 SASEGT come from the germline V gene. The CDR3 loop reads CANKKTSRGYQETQYF. The CDR3, as DNA: TGTGCCAACAAAAAAACTAGCAGGGGATACCAAGAGACCCAGTACTTC.

This rearrangement joins TRBV6-1 to TRBJ2-2; D unclear. The CDR3 loop spans 12 amino acids. CDR1 and CDR2 from the germline V gene are MNHNS and SASEGT. Written as DNA, the CDR3 is TGTGTCACCCCCCGGGTCACCGGGGAGCTGTTTTTT. This encodes CVTPRVTGELFF.

This clonotype showed up just once. The chain employs TRBV10-3 and TRBJ2-7; D may match TRBD1 or TRBD2 (5 bases each). CDR1 and CDR2 (germline): ENHRY, SYGVKD. V lost 4 bases, J lost 0 bases, and 19 bases lay in between. The CDR3 runs to 17 residues. The CDR3 reads CAISVHSRDGASYEQYF. The CDR3 bases are TGTGCCATCAGTGTGCACAGCCGGGACGGAGCCTCCTACGAGCAGTACTTC.

This rearrangement joins TRBV7-2 to TRBJ1-6; a possible D gene is TRBD1 (6 bases). CDR3 length equals 13 residues. V was shortened by 3 bases and J by 8 bases, with 8 bases between the two germline ends. CDR1 and CDR2 (germline): SGHTA, FQGNSA. CDR3 nucleotides: TGTGCCAGCAGCTTTGCAGGGGATTCACCCCTCCACTTT. Protein sequence: CASSFAGDSPLHF.

DNA of the CDR3: TGTGCCAGCAGTGAATATAGCGGGGGGGTTGGTGGCACAGATACGCAGTATTTT. Amino acid sequence: CASSEYSGGVGGTDTQYF. The chain carries TRBV2 and TRBJ2-3, with 11 bases identical to TRBD2. With 2 bases clipped from V and 1 base from J, the junction kept 8 bases outside the gene matches. CDR1 is SNHLY, CDR2 FYNNEI, per germline. CDR3 length: 18 amino acids.

This clonotype appeared a few times. This chain links TRBV19 with TRBJ2-2; perhaps TRBD2 as D (6 bases). CDR1 LNHDA and CDR2 SQIVND come from the germline V gene (reference sequence). V lost 5 bases to trimming and J lost 3 bases, with 16 bases between them. This CDR3 is built from 16 residues. CDR3 in amino acids: CASSPTPGLYTGELFF. The CDR3 DNA sequence: TGTGCCAGTAGTCCCACCCCGGGACTTTACACCGGGGAGCTGTTTTTT.

This clonotype was counted many times. A junction boundary mismatches the germline segment, possibly from a read error. The chain couples TRBV12-3 or TRBV12-4 to TRBJ2-5, with a possible D match to TRBD2 (6 bases). The CDR3 spans 14 residues. This CDR3 reads CASCGGPGEEAQYF. For the CDR3, the DNA is TGTGCCAGCTGTGGGGGTCCGGGAGAAGAGGCCCAGTACTTC.

This sequence joins TRBV20-1 and TRBJ1-1; 7 positions match TRBD1. V trimming: 6 bases; J trimming: 5 bases; junction bases outside the gene matches: 9. Per germline, CDR1 DFQATT and CDR2 SNEGSKA (reference sequence). CDR3 length equals 13 residues. DNA for the CDR3: TGCAGTGCCATGACCCGGGACAGAACTGAAGCTTTCTTT. Translation gives CSAMTRDRTEAFF.

This clonotype showed up just a few times. V and J are TRBV28 and TRBJ1-1; D is undetermined. CDR1 is MDHEN and CDR2 is SYDVKM in the germline V gene. The CDR3 is made up of 14 amino acids. Trimming stripped 2 bases from V and 6 bases from J, with 13 bases between. The CDR3 sequence is CASSLHPGRAEAFF. DNA of the CDR3: TGTGCCAGCAGTTTACACCCGGGGAGGGCTGAAGCTTTCTTT.

The table lists this clonotype with a count of one. The J gene is TRBJ2-1, the V gene TRBV6-8, with 7 positions matching TRBD1. CDR3 length equals 13 residues. With 7 bases clipped from V and 3 bases from J, the junction kept 3 bases outside the gene matches. Per the germline V gene, CDR1 is MNHGY and CDR2 is SAAAGT. CDR3 sequence (DNA): TGTGCCAGCAACCGACAGGGCTACAATGAGCAGTTCTTC. Protein sequence: CASNRQGYNEQFF.

This clonotype was detected only a few times. The V gene is TRBV12-5, the J gene TRBJ2-5; TRBD1 matches at 8 bases. Per germline, CDR1 LGHNT and CDR2 FRNRAP. The CDR3 contains 14 residues. V dropped 6 bases and J dropped 2; count of bases not matched to a gene: 5. The CDR3 DNA reads as TGTGCTAGTGGAGCCCGGGACAGGCAAGAGACCCAGTACTTC. Protein sequence: CASGARDRQETQYF.

The rearrangement links TRBV6-6 to TRBJ2-2, with a possible D match to TRBD2 (7 bases). Per the germline V gene, CDR1 is MNHNY and CDR2 is SVGAGI (reference sequence). V lost 6 bases, J lost 7 bases, and 15 bases lay in between. This CDR3 comprises 14 residues. CDR3 sequence: CASSYKGEGGELFF. In DNA, the CDR3 is TGTGCCAGCAGCTACAAGGGGGAGGGCGGGGAGCTGTTTTTT.

The rearrangement joins TRBV2 to TRBJ2-2; no clear D gene. V shed 7 bases and J shed 8 bases, with 11 bases lying between them. CDR1 and CDR2 (germline): SNHLY, FYNNEI. The CDR3 extends over 12 amino acids. CDR3 sequence (DNA): TGTGCCAGCACTCCGGACCGGGGGGAGCTGTTTTTT. The encoded protein is CASTPDRGELFF.

Concerning this clonotype: This likely comes from a read error, as the CDR3 has no conserved phenylalanine or tryptophan at its end. The chain links TRBV19 to TRBJ1-1, with TRBD1 as a possible D gene (5 bases). Trimming cost V 10 bases and J 7 bases, with 16 bases left between them. CDR1 is LNHDA and CDR2 is SQIVND in the germline V gene (reference sequence). The CDR3 has 12 amino acids. The CDR3 bases are TGTGCCACCGGGACCGATCTTATTGAAGCTTTCTAT. Encoded protein: CATGTDLIEAFY.

Worth noting for this clonotype: Its ends do not fully match the called genes, so a read error is possible. The rearrangement links TRBV5-3 to TRBJ2-1; no clear D. TRBV5-3 is known as an ORF, though its function is uncertain. CDR3 size: 13 residues. This CDR3 reads CASSLLPGNEQFF. The DNA for the CDR3 is TGTGCCAGCAGCTTGTTACCAGGCAATGAGCAGTTCTTC.

V is TRBV12-3 or TRBV12-4 and J is TRBJ2-6; TRBD2 agrees at 9 bases. CDR3 size: 18 residues. V lost 6 bases to trimming and J lost 4 bases; unmatched junction nucleotides: 13. In DNA form, the CDR3 reads TGTGCCAGCAGCCTCACCCCCCTAGCGGGGTACGGGGCCAACGTCCTGACTTTC. Residues: CASSLTPLAGYGANVLTF.

The chain links TRBV4-2 to TRBJ1-4; no clear D gene. V was cut by 2 bases and J by 5 bases, with 9 bases left in between. The CDR3 covers 14 residues. Germline-derived CDR1 and CDR2 are LGHNA and YNFKEQ. The CDR3 DNA reads as TGTGCCAGCAGCCAACGGGGTGCCAATGAAAAACTGTTTTTT. It translates to CASSQRGANEKLFF.

This chain connects TRBV27 to TRBJ2-1; weak D call: TRBD1 (6 bases). The CDR3 consists of 15 residues. CDR1 and CDR2 (germline): MNHEY, SMNVEV (reference sequence). V lost 5 bases, J lost 4 bases, and 15 bases lay in between. In nucleotides, the CDR3 is TGTGCCAGCAGTGGATCGACAGGTAGATACAATGAGCAGTTCTTC. Translated: CASSGSTGRYNEQFF.

This clonotype was seen more than once but under ten times. V and J are TRBV7-9 and TRBJ1-6, with 7 bases identical to TRBD1. Germline CDR1 reads SEHNR; CDR2 reads FQNEAQ (reference sequence). V lost 7 bases and J lost 9; bases outside the gene matches: 3. The CDR3 loop spans 12 amino acids. CDR3 residues: CASTQGGSPLHF. CDR3 bases: TGTGCCAGCACCCAGGGGGGTTCACCCCTCCACTTT.

This clonotype was seen repeatedly, ten times or more. The genes are TRBV5-6 and TRBJ1-1, with 8 bases that match TRBD1. Germline lookup yields CDR1 SGHDT and CDR2 YYEEEE. The CDR3 is 13 residues long. V was clipped by 4 bases and J by 11 bases; unmatched bases: 10. In DNA form, the CDR3 reads TGTGCCAGCAGCCTCCCACAGGGGGGAGAGGCTTTCTTT. It specifies CASSLPQGGEAFF.

This clonotype was counted between two and nine times. The rearrangement links TRBV7-2 to TRBJ2-1; tentatively, D is TRBD2 (7 bases). The V end lost 0 bases, the J end lost 8 bases, and 14 bases lay between the germline ends. CDR3 size: 15 residues. Germline loops: CDR1 SGHTA, CDR2 FQGNSA. CDR3 protein: CASSLAGGPLYEQFF. CDR3 nucleotides: TGTGCCAGCAGCTTAGCGGGGGGGCCTTTATATGAGCAGTTCTTC.